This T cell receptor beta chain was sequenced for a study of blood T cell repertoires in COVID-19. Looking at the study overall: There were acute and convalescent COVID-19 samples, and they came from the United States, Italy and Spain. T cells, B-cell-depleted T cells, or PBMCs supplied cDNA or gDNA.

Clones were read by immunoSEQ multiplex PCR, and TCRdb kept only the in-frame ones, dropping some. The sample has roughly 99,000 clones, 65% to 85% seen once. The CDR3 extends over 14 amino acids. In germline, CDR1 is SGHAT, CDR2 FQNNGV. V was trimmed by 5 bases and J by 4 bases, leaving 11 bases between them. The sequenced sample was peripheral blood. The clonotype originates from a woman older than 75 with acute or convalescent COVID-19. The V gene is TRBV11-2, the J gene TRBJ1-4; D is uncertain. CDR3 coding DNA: TGTGCCAGCAGCCCAGGTCCTTTTAATGAAAAACTGTTTTTT. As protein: CASSPGPFNEKLFF.